The clone carrying this TCR beta chain was seen only once. This entry comes from a study of early T cells in non-severe SARS-CoV-2 infection. The library protocol tagged individual cDNA molecules with unique molecular identifiers. Using its own MiXCR run on the 5' RACE reads, TCRdb lists one record per CDR3 protein. The sample has fewer than 55,000 distinct CDR3 sequences, around 10% seen once. This receptor was taken from an adult who was a healthcare worker with PCR-confirmed SARS-CoV-2 infection or an uninfected control (not recorded which). Sequenced: whole blood.

In nucleotides, the CDR3 is TGTGCCAGCAGTGTGGGGGGGACAGATACGCAGTATTTT. Its translation: CASSVGGTDTQYF. This chain joins TRBV6-4 and TRBJ2-3, with 7 bases identical to TRBD2. The CDR3 covers 13 residues. With 4 bases clipped from V and 3 bases from J, the junction kept 1 base outside the gene matches. Germline V gene sequence: CDR1 MRHNA, CDR2 SNTAGT.